This T cell receptor beta chain was recovered during a study of control samples from healthy donors and cancer patients. Here immunoSEQ multiplex PCR was the method, and the copy in TCRdb shows in-frame clones only, minus some. Among 95,000 to 100,000 clones listed, roughly four fifths were seen once. V lost 6 bases and J lost 5; bases outside the gene matches: 9. Germline CDR1 is WSHSY and CDR2 is SAAADI. This CDR3 comprises 15 residues. The specimen sequenced was blood. The clonotype was recovered from a man aged 55 to 69 in good health. This chain connects TRBV10-2 to TRBJ2-2, with 7 bases aligning to TRBD1. The CDR3 loop is CASSERTGGTGELFF. In DNA form, the CDR3 reads TGCGCCAGCAGCGAACGGACAGGCGGGACCGGGGAGCTGTTTTTT.